The 12 T cell receptor beta chains in this list originate from one sample, sequenced in a study of shared clonotypes between healthy human individuals (TCRdb year 2020). The library relied on the immunoSEQ multiplex PCR assay. The immuneACCESS repertoire file appears here via TCRdb, limited to in-frame rearrangements. These files lack a portion of the clones; in checked studies, under half of the deficit traces to unresolved V genes, and the cause of the others is not known. The sample table shows over 2 million clones, and 90% to 95% are seen once. Together, the top ten hold under 0.15% of the sample. The sequenced sample consisted of naive CD4+ T cells sorted from blood. Read against the paper, the sample's cell subset or site label means: CD45RA+ positively selected. The receptor set was obtained from a man between 18 and 29 years old in good health.

The sample holds one count of this clone. The rearrangement links TRBV5-6 to TRBJ1-4, with 9 bases aligning to TRBD1. In germline, CDR1 is SGHDT, CDR2 YYEEEE. The CDR3 sequence is 17 residues long. The V gene end was trimmed by 1 base and the J gene end by 7 bases; junction bases not matched to a gene: 11. The chain's CDR3 is CASSLTPGTGSGEKLFF. The CDR3 nucleotides read TGTGCCAGCAGCTTGACACCCGGGACAGGGTCGGGTGAAAAACTGTTTTTT.

The J gene is TRBJ2-1, the V gene TRBV4-1, with 10 positions matching TRBD2. V gave up 5 bases and J gave up 4 bases; unmatched junction bases: 5. The CDR3 is 15 amino acids. The germline gives CDR1 MGHRA, CDR2 YSYEKL. The CDR3 DNA follows: TGCGCCAGCAGCTCCGGGACTAGCGAATACAATGAGCAGTTCTTC. Translating it yields CASSSGTSEYNEQFF.

The V gene is TRBV7-9, the J gene TRBJ2-7, with D perhaps TRBD1 or TRBD2 (5 bases each). Germline V CDR1 and CDR2: SEHNR, FQNEAQ (reference sequence). The CDR3 consists of 12 residues. Between the trimmed V and J ends, which lost 8 bases and 3 bases, there was a span of 11 bases. CDR3 region: CASRDELYEQYF. The CDR3 bases are TGTGCCAGCCGGGACGAACTCTACGAGCAGTACTTC.

V and J are TRBV10-3 and TRBJ1-1; D remains unclear. CDR1 ENHRY and CDR2 SYGVKD come from the germline V gene. The CDR3 length is 14 residues. V lost 0 bases and J lost 6, with 11 bases in between. In nucleotides, the CDR3 is TGTGCCATCAGTGAGTCTGTGTTGGAGGCTGAAGCTTTCTTT. Its translation: CAISESVLEAEAFF.

The V call is TRBV19, the J call TRBJ2-5; unclear D gene. Germline CDR1 reads LNHDA; CDR2 reads SQIVND (reference sequence). The CDR3 covers 14 residues. Trimming stripped 6 bases from V and 7 bases from J, with 18 bases between. CDR3: CASREVGAVGTQYF. The CDR3 DNA reads TGTGCCAGTAGAGAAGTAGGCGCGGTGGGGACCCAGTACTTC.

The V and J genes are TRBV6-5 and TRBJ2-7, with D hard to call. Deletions cut 4 bases from V and 2 bases from J, with 12 bases between. The CDR3 consists of 14 residues. In germline, CDR1 is MNHEY, CDR2 SVGAGI. The CDR3 coding sequence is TGTGCCAGCAGTTCGATGGCCAGGACCTACGAGCAGTACTTC. Amino acids: CASSSMARTYEQYF.

This clone occurred once. CDR3 region: CASSLGVYTDTQYF. CDR3 DNA: TGTGCCAGCAGCTTAGGCGTTTACACAGATACGCAGTATTTT. The chain carries TRBV13 and TRBJ2-3; D call uncertain. The germline V gene encodes CDR1 PRHDT and CDR2 FYEKMQ (reference sequence). The CDR3 length is 14 residues. The V gene lost 0 bases and the J gene lost 2 bases, with 6 bases spanning the gap.

This chain connects TRBV6-5 to TRBJ1-1, with D uncertain. The V end lost 3 bases, the J end lost 4 bases, and 18 bases lay between the germline ends. CDR3 size: 16 residues. Germline CDR1 and CDR2: MNHEY and SVGAGI. The CDR3 reads CASSYSSGFISTEAFF. The CDR3 DNA reads TGTGCCAGCAGTTATTCTTCAGGCTTCATATCCACTGAAGCTTTCTTT.

The chain joins TRBV7-2 to TRBJ2-7, with 12 positions matching TRBD2. The CDR3 is made up of 13 amino acids. Germline loops: CDR1 SGHTA, CDR2 FQGNSA. V was pared by 8 bases and J by 3 bases, with 2 bases of the junction left unmatched. The CDR3 here is CASRTSGVYEQYF. In DNA form, the CDR3 reads TGTGCCAGCCGGACTAGCGGGGTCTACGAGCAGTACTTC.

The chain uses TRBV6-6 and TRBJ1-2; no definite D call. The CDR3 is 14 residues long. The germline V gene has CDR1 MNHNY and CDR2 SVGAGI (reference sequence). V was trimmed by 6 bases and J by 6 bases, leaving 17 bases between them. The CDR3 bases are TGTGCCAGCAGCCGGCCGTCGGGATTCCATGGCTACACCTTC. Translation: CASSRPSGFHGYTF.

The rearrangement joins TRBV5-5 to TRBJ1-2; D not certain. Germline loops: CDR1 SGHKS, CDR2 YYEKEE (reference sequence). The CDR3 runs 14 residues. The ends were cut back, 1 base at V and 0 bases at J, with 7 bases in the middle. DNA of the CDR3: TGTGCCAGCAGCTTGCTCACGTCTAACTATGGCTACACCTTC. Translating gives CASSLLTSNYGYTF.

V gene TRBV5-1 combines with J gene TRBJ2-2, with 7 nucleotides matching TRBD1. Germline V gene data show CDR1 as SGHRS and CDR2 as YFSETQ. This CDR3 has 13 amino acids. J lost 4 bases, V lost 9 bases, and 6 bases had no gene match. The CDR3 nucleotides read TGCGCCACCTCGACAGGGAGCACCGGGGAGCTGTTTTTT. This codes for CATSTGSTGELFF.